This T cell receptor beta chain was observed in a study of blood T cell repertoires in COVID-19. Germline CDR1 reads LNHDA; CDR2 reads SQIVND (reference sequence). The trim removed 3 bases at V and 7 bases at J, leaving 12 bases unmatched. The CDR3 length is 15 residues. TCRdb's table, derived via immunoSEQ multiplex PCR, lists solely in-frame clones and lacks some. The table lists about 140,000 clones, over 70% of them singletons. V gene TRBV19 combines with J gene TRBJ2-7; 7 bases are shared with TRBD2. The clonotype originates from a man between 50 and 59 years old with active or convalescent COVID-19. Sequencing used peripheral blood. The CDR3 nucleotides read TGTGCCAGTAGTATTGAGGGAGCGGGATCAAAGGAGCAGTACTTC. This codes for CASSIEGAGSKEQYF. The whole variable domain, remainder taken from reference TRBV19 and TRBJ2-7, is DGGITQSPKYLFRKEGQNVTLSCEQNLNHDAMYWYRQDPGQGLRLIYYSQIVNDFQKGDIAEGYSVSREKKESFPLTVTSAQKNPTAFYLCASSIEGAGSKEQYFGPGTRLTVT.